This T cell receptor (beta chain) is drawn from a study of molecular identifiers for immune sequencing clone quantification. Trimming took 1 base from V and 0 from J, leaving 7 bases between them. Germline V CDR1 and CDR2: SEHNR, FQNEAQ (reference sequence). The CDR3 totals 15 residues. This clonotype was seen repeatedly, ten times or more. MiXCR was run by TCRdb on the PCR reads, yielding one entry per CDR3 protein. Found here are 70,000 to 95,000 distinct CDR3 sequences, about 20% of them singletons; the top ten hold 0.75% to 0.95%. V and J are TRBV7-9 and TRBJ2-4, with D unresolved. The sequence was obtained from a human donor in good health. Some libraries in this study had Jurkat cell RNA spiked in. Sequencing was carried out using naive CD8+ T cells from blood, with Jurkat cell RNA spiked in. Subset described: FACS-sorted CD8+CD4-CCR7+CD45RA+ naive T cells. The CDR3 sequence is CASSLVDGAKNIQYF. The CDR3 region has the DNA TGTGCCAGCAGCTTAGTGGACGGAGCCAAAAACATTCAGTACTTC.